This entry lists 23 T cell receptor beta chains sequenced from one sample in a study of blood T cell repertoires in COVID-19. Produced via immunoSEQ multiplex PCR; TCRdb's table is partial and in-frame only. The data contain around 71,000 clones, about 80% of them singletons. What was sequenced was peripheral blood. Receptors originate from a man aged 25-40 years with COVID-19, enrolled during active disease.

The chain combines TRBV30 with TRBJ2-1; no clear D gene. V was pared by 8 bases and J by 4 bases, with 15 bases between. From germline, CDR1 is GTSNPN and CDR2 SVGIG (reference sequence). The CDR3 is 13 amino acids. Here the CDR3 reads CANGADPYNEQFF. The CDR3 DNA sequence: TGTGCCAATGGAGCTGATCCTTACAATGAGCAGTTCTTC.

Details on this clone: Different DNA sequences within this sample yield the same CDR3. This sequence joins TRBV30 and TRBJ1-1; no firm D call. CDR1 GTSNPN and CDR2 SVGIG come from the germline V gene (reference sequence). This CDR3 is built from 13 residues. Trimming took off 0 bases at V and 1 base at J, with 6 bases between the two ends. CDR3 loop: CAWSVLRNTEAFF. DNA for the CDR3: TGTGCCTGGAGTGTACTAAGGAACACTGAAGCTTTCTTT.

The chain is built from TRBV5-1 and TRBJ2-2, with D maybe TRBD1 (6 bases). The CDR3 extends over 16 amino acids. The germline V gene encodes CDR1 SGHRS and CDR2 YFSETQ. V was trimmed by 4 bases and J by 0 bases, leaving 13 bases between them. The CDR3 sequence is CASSPQGRSNTGELFF. In nucleotides, the CDR3 is TGCGCCAGCAGCCCGCAGGGGCGTTCGAACACCGGGGAGCTGTTTTTT. The whole variable domain, remainder taken from reference TRBV5-1 and TRBJ2-2, is KAGVTQTPRYLIKTRGQQVTLSCSPISGHRSVSWYQQTPGQGLQFLFEYFSETQRNKGNFPGRFSGRQFSNSRSEMNVSTLELGDSALYLCASSPQGRSNTGELFFGEGSRLTVL.

DNA for the CDR3: TGTGCCACCAGCTCGGAGATCAGCACAGATACGCAGTATTTT. The encoded protein is CATSSEISTDTQYF. The V and J genes are TRBV15 and TRBJ2-3; D unresolved. CDR1 and CDR2 (germline): LNHNV, YYDKDF (reference sequence). This CDR3 is built from 14 residues. Between the trimmed V and J ends, which lost 5 bases and 0 bases, there was a span of 9 bases. Full variable domain (outside the CDR3, taken from reference TRBV15 and TRBJ2-3): DAMVIQNPRYQVTQFGKPVTLSCSQTLNHNVMYWYQQKSSQAPKLLFHYYDKDFNNEADTPDNFQSRRPNTSFCFLDIRSPGLGDTAMYLCATSSEISTDTQYFGPGTRLTVL.

The genes are TRBV30 and TRBJ1-2, with a tentative D call TRBD1 (5 bases). CDR3 length equals 16 residues. V was shortened by 8 bases and J by 3 bases, with 25 bases between the two germline ends. Germline assignment: CDR1 GTSNPN and CDR2 SVGIG (reference sequence). The DNA of the CDR3 is TGTGCCGCCCTCGGGGGAGGTAATTTGCGAGACTATGGCTACACCTTC. Translation: CAALGGGNLRDYGYTF.

This clone has just one count. The rearrangement uses TRBV3-1 (or the pseudogene TRBV3-2) and TRBJ2-7, with 13 bases fitting TRBD2. The CDR3 totals 14 residues. With 6 bases clipped from V and 2 bases from J, the junction kept 1 base outside the gene matches. Germline V lookup: CDR1 LGHDT, CDR2 YNNKEL (reference sequence). CDR3 nucleotides: TGTGCCAGCAGAACTAGCGGGAGGGCCTACGAGCAGTACTTC. It specifies CASRTSGRAYEQYF.

The chain has TRBV19 and TRBJ2-2; 14 bases agree with TRBD2. Trimming cost V 6 bases and J 0 bases; bases outside gene matches: 6. CDR3 length: 18 residues. CDR1 is LNHDA, CDR2 SQIVND, per germline (reference sequence). The CDR3 bases are TGTGCCAGTAGGTCCGGACTAGCGGGAGGCCCGAACACCGGGGAGCTGTTTTTT. As protein: CASRSGLAGGPNTGELFF.

The rearrangement joins TRBV27 to TRBJ2-7; D not certain. The V gene lost 5 bases and the J gene lost 1 base, with 12 bases spanning the gap. Germline lookup yields CDR1 MNHEY and CDR2 SMNVEV (reference sequence). The CDR3 length is 14 residues. CDR3 DNA: TGTGCCAGCAGTCGTGACTCTTTTTCCTACGAGCAGTACTTC. Translating gives CASSRDSFSYEQYF.

The genes are TRBV7-3 and TRBJ1-1; 7 nucleotides line up with TRBD1. This CDR3 is 14 amino acids long. The junction had 6 bases not matched to a gene; V was cut back by 7 bases and J by 1 base. Germline V CDR1 and CDR2: SGHTA, FQGTGA. CDR3 DNA: TGTGCCAGCACCCTTCAGGGGGGGAACACTGAAGCTTTCTTT. This encodes CASTLQGGNTEAFF.

The chain couples TRBV2 to TRBJ1-2; D call uncertain. The CDR3 sequence is 13 residues long. Germline loops: CDR1 SNHLY, CDR2 FYNNEI. Trimming pared 3 bases from V and 4 bases from J, leaving 9 bases between. CDR3 amino acids: CASSDVQSYGYTF. The CDR3 DNA sequence: TGTGCCAGCAGTGACGTACAGAGCTATGGCTACACCTTC.

The chain links TRBV19 to TRBJ2-7; 9 bases agree with TRBD1. Germline V gives CDR1 LNHDA, CDR2 SQIVND (reference sequence). The CDR3 contains 15 residues. The junction had 6 bases not matched to a gene; V was cut back by 6 bases and J by 0 bases. CDR3: CASRNPGQGSYEQYF. For the CDR3, the DNA is TGTGCCAGTAGAAATCCGGGACAGGGCTCCTACGAGCAGTACTTC.

The chain joins TRBV27 to TRBJ2-7, with D hard to call. The CDR3 consists of 13 residues. V lost 2 bases and J lost 6, with 11 bases in between. Germline CDR1 MNHEY, CDR2 SMNVEV (reference sequence). The CDR3 region is CASSLEVVSEQYF. CDR3 nucleotides: TGTGCCAGCAGTTTAGAGGTTGTAAGCGAGCAGTACTTC.

The V and J genes are TRBV29-1 and TRBJ2-1; D call uncertain. V lost 6 bases and J 4 bases, leaving 19 bases between the germline ends. The CDR3 length is 15 residues. Germline CDR1 and CDR2: SQVTM and ANQGSEA. The CDR3 loop reads CSVDHGRAGYNEQFF. As DNA, the CDR3 is TGCAGCGTCGATCATGGTAGAGCCGGTTACAATGAGCAGTTCTTC.

This clone has just one count. This chain connects TRBV3-1 (or the pseudogene TRBV3-2) to TRBJ2-2, with D uncertain. Germline lookup yields CDR1 LGHDT and CDR2 YNNKEL (reference sequence). The CDR3 extends over 16 amino acids. Deletions cut 4 bases from V and 6 bases from J, with 18 bases between. CDR3 in amino acids: CASSLLSITDAGELFF. The DNA of the CDR3 is TGTGCCAGCAGCCTCTTAAGTATCACAGACGCCGGGGAGCTGTTTTTT.

This rearrangement joins TRBV18 to TRBJ2-7, with D perhaps TRBD1 (5 bases). The CDR3 covers 14 residues. The ends were cut back, 1 base at V and 2 bases at J, with 9 bases in the middle. CDR1 and CDR2 from the germline V gene are KGHSH and LQKENI. Written as DNA, the CDR3 is TGTGCCAGCTCACCACAAGACAGAACCTACGAGCAGTACTTC. Translated, it gives CASSPQDRTYEQYF.

The chain has TRBV23-1 and TRBJ2-7, with a possible D match to TRBD1 (6 bases). TRBV23-1 is an ORF for which the function is uncertain. V lost 1 base, J lost 3 bases, and 10 bases lay in between. The CDR3 length is 14 residues. Written as DNA, the CDR3 is TGCGCCAGCAGTCAATGGGACACCAACTACGAGCAGTACTTC. Residues: CASSQWDTNYEQYF.

The rearrangement uses TRBV28 and TRBJ1-1; TRBD1 might be the D (5 bases). V lost 2 bases and J 1 base, leaving 5 bases between the germline ends. The CDR3 is made up of 13 amino acids. Germline-derived CDR1 and CDR2 are MDHEN and SYDVKM. CDR3 coding DNA: TGTGCCAGCAGTTTAGGACAGAACACTGAAGCTTTCTTT. Translated, it gives CASSLGQNTEAFF.

The chain links TRBV3-1 (or the pseudogene TRBV3-2) to TRBJ1-2; the D is unclear. The CDR3 has 14 amino acids. The germline V and J ends were trimmed by 1 base and 6 bases, with 12 bases remaining between them. The V gene's germline CDR1 is LGHDT and CDR2 YNNKEL (reference sequence). The CDR3 reads CASSQVQRGNGYTF. CDR3 nucleotides: TGTGCCAGCAGCCAAGTCCAACGCGGGAATGGCTACACCTTC.

The chain carries TRBV4-3 and TRBJ1-5; D is unclear. The CDR3 runs 14 residues. The germline V gene has CDR1 LGHNA and CDR2 YSLEER. Trimming shortened V by 0 bases and J by 6 bases, and 9 bases separated the two germline ends. CDR3: CASSQDPGGQPQHF. CDR3 bases: TGCGCCAGCAGCCAAGATCCGGGAGGTCAGCCCCAGCATTTT.

V usage is TRBV11-3 and J usage is TRBJ2-1; tentative D call: TRBD2 (5 bases). The V gene's germline CDR1 is SGHNT and CDR2 YENEEA. The germline V and J ends were trimmed by 6 bases and 6 bases, with 18 bases remaining between them. The length of the CDR3 is 15 residues. The CDR3 DNA sequence: TGTGCCAGCAGTCTGCGGACGGCACTAGTCAATGAGCAGTTCTTC. It translates to CASSLRTALVNEQFF.

The chain uses TRBV6-6 and TRBJ2-7; D not certain. Germline CDR1 reads MNHNY; CDR2 reads SVGAGI (reference sequence). Trimming took 11 bases from V and 3 from J, leaving 11 bases between them. The CDR3 runs to 11 residues. The CDR3 spells CASSTDYEQYF. The CDR3 nucleotides read TGTGCCTCTTCCACAGACTACGAGCAGTACTTC.

This chain joins TRBV19 and TRBJ1-6; 7 positions match TRBD1. This CDR3 has 15 residues. Germline CDR1 is LNHDA and CDR2 is SQIVND (reference sequence). J lost 9 bases, V lost 5 bases, and 10 bases had no gene match. The CDR3 DNA reads TGTGCCAGTAGTGCCTACGACAGGGATGGTTCACCCCTCCACTTT. This codes for CASSAYDRDGSPLHF. Together with reference TRBV19 and TRBJ1-6, the CDR3 gives the full variable domain: DGGITQSPKYLFRKEGQNVTLSCEQNLNHDAMYWYRQDPGQGLRLIYYSQIVNDFQKGDIAEGYSVSREKKESFPLTVTSAQKNPTAFYLCASSAYDRDGSPLHFGNGTRLTVT.

The chain has TRBV24-1 and TRBJ2-2; 7 bases align to TRBD1. Unmatched junction bases numbered 8, after V lost 5 bases and J lost 0 bases. Germline CDR1 is KGHDR and CDR2 is SFDVKD. The CDR3 has 17 amino acids. Written as DNA, the CDR3 is TGTGCCACCAGTGTAAGGATAGGACAGGCGAACACCGGGGAGCTGTTTTTT. As protein: CATSVRIGQANTGELFF.